These 3 T cell receptor beta chains were all obtained from the same sample, sequenced in a study of blood T cell repertoires in COVID-19. Data came from immunoSEQ multiplex PCR; TCRdb stores just in-frame clones and leaves some out. The repertoire holds some 250,000 clones, 88% seen once, with roughly 0.8% in the top ten. Sequencing was performed on peripheral blood. The source of these receptors is a woman aged 25 to 45 with acute or convalescent COVID-19.

To note about this clone: This specimen includes other DNA sequences encoding the same CDR3. The rearrangement uses TRBV27 and TRBJ2-1; 10 positions agree with TRBD2. This CDR3 contains 15 residues. Germline-derived CDR1 and CDR2 are MNHEY and SMNVEV (reference sequence). V trimming: 3 bases; J trimming: 3 bases; junction bases outside the gene matches: 2. CDR3 coding DNA: TGTGCCAGCAGTTTTTTAGCGGGAGGCTACAATGAGCAGTTCTTC. It translates to CASSFLAGGYNEQFF.

CDR3 amino acids: CASSLTQAAYNEQFF. CDR3 DNA: TGTGCCAGCAGCTTAACCCAAGCCGCCTACAATGAGCAGTTCTTC. The chain has TRBV7-3 and TRBJ2-1; D is unclear. The CDR3 totals 15 residues. Trimming cost V 0 bases and J 2 bases, with 8 bases left between them. Germline CDR1 and CDR2: SGHTA and FQGTGA.

This clone was seen a handful of times. DNA of the CDR3: TGTGCCAGCACAGCTAGACAGGCCTACAATGAGCAGTTCTTC. Amino acids: CASTARQAYNEQFF. The chain employs TRBV21-1 and TRBJ2-1; the table calls TRBD1, which could not be checked here. TRBV21-1 is designated a pseudogene. This CDR3 region has 14 residues.